The rows below give T cell receptor beta chains drawn from one sample of a study of neoadjuvant anti-PD-1 for oral cavity cancer. TCRdb's table, derived via immunoSEQ multiplex PCR, lists solely in-frame clones and lacks some. The sample includes almost 7,000 clones, about 78% of them seen just once. The sample in question was PBMCs, obtained before nivolumab (anti-PD-1) treatment. The receptor set was obtained from a person between 40 and 85 years old with oral cavity squamous cell carcinoma. Each CDR3 is given with its conserved first and last residue. A D gene is named only where the DNA matches it firmly. For some rows the clone size is stated as once, few or many, or as a class when expanded; others skip it.

J gene: TRBJ1-6; clone size: few; D gene: -; V gene: TRBV18; CDR3 protein: CASSDGPVNSPLHF; CDR3 DNA: TGTGCCAGCTCGGATGGACCAGTGAATTCACCCCTCCACTTT
J gene: TRBJ2-3; clone size: -; D gene: -; V gene: TRBV4-3; CDR3 protein: CASSQGLVLGDTQYF; CDR3 DNA: TGCGCCAGCAGCCAAGGACTAGTTCTGGGGGATACGCAGTATTTT
J gene: TRBJ1-3; clone size: -; D gene: -; V gene: TRBV30; CDR3 protein: CAWKQVGNTIYF; CDR3 DNA: TGTGCCTGGAAACAGGTTGGAAACACCATATATTTT
J gene: TRBJ1-4; clone size: -; D gene: -; V gene: TRBV7-9; CDR3 protein: CASSTNEKLFF; CDR3 DNA: TGTGCCAGCAGCACTAATGAAAAACTGTTTTTT
J gene: TRBJ1-2; clone size: few; D gene: -; V gene: TRBV27; CDR3 protein: CASSPYKGNYGYTF; CDR3 DNA: TGTGCCAGCAGTCCCTACAAGGGTAACTATGGCTACACCTTC
J gene: TRBJ2-5; clone size: -; D gene: TRBD1; V gene: TRBV11-3; CDR3 protein: CASSLRVLRTGQQETQYF; CDR3 DNA: TGTGCCAGCAGCTTAAGGGTGTTGAGGACAGGGCAACAAGAGACCCAGTACTTC
J gene: TRBJ1-4; clone size: -; D gene: TRBD1; V gene: TRBV19; CDR3 protein: CAREGPETGLNEKLFF; CDR3 DNA: TGTGCCAGAGAAGGACCCGAGACAGGGCTTAATGAAAAACTGTTTTTT
J gene: TRBJ2-5; clone size: few; D gene: -; V gene: TRBV2; CDR3 protein: CASSERLGTTQYF; CDR3 DNA: TGTGCCAGCAGTGAAAGGTTAGGGACAACCCAGTACTTC
J gene: TRBJ1-6; clone size: -; D gene: TRBD1; V gene: TRBV7-6; CDR3 protein: CASSSQGGDAISYNSPLHF; CDR3 DNA: TGTGCCAGCAGCAGCCAGGGGGGAGACGCCATCTCCTATAATTCACCCCTCCACTTT
J gene: TRBJ1-2; clone size: -; D gene: -; V gene: TRBV11-2; CDR3 protein: CASSSRSSNYGYTF; CDR3 DNA: TGTGCCAGCAGCTCCCGGAGTTCTAACTATGGCTACACCTTC
J gene: TRBJ2-7; clone size: -; D gene: TRBD1; V gene: TRBV15; CDR3 protein: CATSRDFLGTVGGEQYF; CDR3 DNA: TGTGCCACCAGCAGAGATTTCCTCGGGACAGTTGGTGGCGAGCAGTACTTC
J gene: TRBJ2-3; clone size: -; D gene: TRBD1; V gene: TRBV19; CDR3 protein: CASSVQGSDTQYF; CDR3 DNA: TGTGCCAGTAGTGTACAGGGGTCAGATACGCAGTATTTT